The TCR beta chain described here comes from a study of T cells in Graves' hyperthyroidism and ophthalmopathy. Using RNA transcripts as the source, TCR beta CDR3 regions were amplified. The HTBI primer set was used in a first-round RT-PCR of the TCR CDR3. Via MiXCR, TCRdb re-called the multiplex PCR reads, giving one row per CDR3 protein. The sample includes over 650,000 distinct CDR3 sequences, about 17% of them seen just once. Germline V CDR1 and CDR2: KGHSH, LQKENI. The length of the CDR3 is 16 residues. V lost 2 bases and J 9 bases, leaving 20 bases between the germline ends. Hyperthyroidism had been newly diagnosed in patients aged 18 to 65, and its duration was under 2 months. There are a few counts of this clonotype.

The chain uses TRBV18 and TRBJ1-5, with a possible D match to TRBD1 (5 bases). This TCR came from a man aged 18 to 30 with Graves' hyperthyroidism. Sequences were obtained from blood. CDR3 sequence reads: CASSPRRSGPASPQHF. CDR3 coding DNA: TGTGCCAGCTCACCAAGGAGGTCAGGGCCCGCGTCGCCCCAGCATTTT.